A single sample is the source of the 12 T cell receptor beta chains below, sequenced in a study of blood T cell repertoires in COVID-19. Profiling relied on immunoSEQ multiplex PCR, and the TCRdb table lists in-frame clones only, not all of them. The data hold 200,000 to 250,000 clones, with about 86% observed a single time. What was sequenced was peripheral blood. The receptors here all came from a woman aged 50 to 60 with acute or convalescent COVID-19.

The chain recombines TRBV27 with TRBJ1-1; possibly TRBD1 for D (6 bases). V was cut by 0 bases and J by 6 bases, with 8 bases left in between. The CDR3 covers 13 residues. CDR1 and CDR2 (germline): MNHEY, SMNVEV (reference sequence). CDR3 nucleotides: TGTGCCAGCAGTTTATCCCGGACAGCTGAAGCTTTCTTT. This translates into CASSLSRTAEAFF.

The CDR3 loop is CATSDGTSGGGTQYF. Written as DNA, the CDR3 is TGTGCCACCAGTGACGGGACTAGCGGGGGCGGTACGCAGTATTTT. This chain joins TRBV24-1 and TRBJ2-3; TRBD2 matches 14 bases. Germline trimming cut 4 bases from V and 8 bases from J; bases unmatched to any gene: 4. The germline gives CDR1 KGHDR, CDR2 SFDVKD. CDR3 length: 15 residues.

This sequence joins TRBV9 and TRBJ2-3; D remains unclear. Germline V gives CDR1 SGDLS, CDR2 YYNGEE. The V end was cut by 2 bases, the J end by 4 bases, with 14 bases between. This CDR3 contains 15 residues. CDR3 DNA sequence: TGTGCCAGCAGCGTTTCGGGTTCGGATGCAGATACGCAGTATTTT. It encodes CASSVSGSDADTQYF.

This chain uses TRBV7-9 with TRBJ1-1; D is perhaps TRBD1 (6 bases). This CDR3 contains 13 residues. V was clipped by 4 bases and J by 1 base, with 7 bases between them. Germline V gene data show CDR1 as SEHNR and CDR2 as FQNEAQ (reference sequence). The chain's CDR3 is CASSSQGNTEAFF. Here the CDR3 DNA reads TGTGCCAGCAGCTCACAGGGGAACACTGAAGCTTTCTTT.

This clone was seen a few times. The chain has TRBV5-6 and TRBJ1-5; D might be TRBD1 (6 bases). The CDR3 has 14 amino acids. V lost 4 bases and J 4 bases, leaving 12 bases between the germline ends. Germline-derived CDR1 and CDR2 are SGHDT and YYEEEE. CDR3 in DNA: TGTGCCAGCAGCCAGATGACAGGAAATCAGCCCCAGCATTTT. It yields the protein CASSQMTGNQPQHF.

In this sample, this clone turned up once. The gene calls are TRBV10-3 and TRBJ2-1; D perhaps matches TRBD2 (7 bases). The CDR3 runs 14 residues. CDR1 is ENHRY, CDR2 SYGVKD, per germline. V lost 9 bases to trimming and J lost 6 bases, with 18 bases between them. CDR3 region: CAIHGGAESNEQFF. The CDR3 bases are TGTGCCATTCATGGGGGGGCGGAGAGCAATGAGCAGTTCTTC.

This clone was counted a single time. CDR3 loop: CATGEIGTDTQYF. The DNA of the CDR3 is TGTGCCACCGGAGAGATTGGAACAGATACGCAGTATTTT. The chain combines TRBV24-1 with TRBJ2-3, with D unclear. CDR1 and CDR2 from the germline V gene are KGHDR and SFDVKD. The CDR3 is made up of 13 amino acids. V lost 9 bases and J lost 3, with 12 bases in between.

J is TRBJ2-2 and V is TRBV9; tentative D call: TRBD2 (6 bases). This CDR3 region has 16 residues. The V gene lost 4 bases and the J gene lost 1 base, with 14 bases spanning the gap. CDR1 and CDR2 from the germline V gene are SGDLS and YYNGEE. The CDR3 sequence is CASSSRGSGNTGELFF. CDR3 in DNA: TGTGCCAGCAGCTCCCGAGGTAGCGGGAACACCGGGGAGCTGTTTTTT.

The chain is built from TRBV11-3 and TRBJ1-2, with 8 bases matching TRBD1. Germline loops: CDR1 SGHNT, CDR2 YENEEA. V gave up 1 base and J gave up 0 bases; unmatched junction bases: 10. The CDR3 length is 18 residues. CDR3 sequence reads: CASSLAGTGNPTNYGYTF. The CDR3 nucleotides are TGTGCCAGCAGCTTAGCCGGGACAGGCAACCCTACTAACTATGGCTACACCTTC. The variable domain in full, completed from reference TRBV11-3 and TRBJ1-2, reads EAGVVQSPRYKIIEKKQPVAFWCNPISGHNTLYWYLQNLGQGPELLIRYENEEAVDDSQLPKDRFSAERLKGVDSTLKIQPAELGDSAVYLCASSLAGTGNPTNYGYTFGSGTRLTVV.

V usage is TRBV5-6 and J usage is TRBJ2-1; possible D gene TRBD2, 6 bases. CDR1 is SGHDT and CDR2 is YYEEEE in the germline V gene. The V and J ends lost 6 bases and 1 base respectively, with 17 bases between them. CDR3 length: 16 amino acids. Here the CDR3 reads CASKKNRESSYNEQFF. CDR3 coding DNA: TGTGCCAGCAAAAAGAATCGGGAGTCTTCCTACAATGAGCAGTTCTTC.

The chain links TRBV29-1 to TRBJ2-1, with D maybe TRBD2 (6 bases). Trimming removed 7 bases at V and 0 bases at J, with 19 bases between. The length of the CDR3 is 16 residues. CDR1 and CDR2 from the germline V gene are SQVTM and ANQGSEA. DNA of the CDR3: TGCAGCGCTGACCCGGGGACTGGTGGCTCCTACAATGAGCAGTTCTTC. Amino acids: CSADPGTGGSYNEQFF.

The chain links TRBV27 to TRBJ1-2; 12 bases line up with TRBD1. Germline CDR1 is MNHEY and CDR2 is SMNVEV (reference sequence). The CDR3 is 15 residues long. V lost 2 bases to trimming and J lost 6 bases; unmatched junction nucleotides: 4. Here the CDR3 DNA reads TGTGCCAGCAGTTTACGGGACAGGGGGCGGGATGGCTACACCTTC. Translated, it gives CASSLRDRGRDGYTF.